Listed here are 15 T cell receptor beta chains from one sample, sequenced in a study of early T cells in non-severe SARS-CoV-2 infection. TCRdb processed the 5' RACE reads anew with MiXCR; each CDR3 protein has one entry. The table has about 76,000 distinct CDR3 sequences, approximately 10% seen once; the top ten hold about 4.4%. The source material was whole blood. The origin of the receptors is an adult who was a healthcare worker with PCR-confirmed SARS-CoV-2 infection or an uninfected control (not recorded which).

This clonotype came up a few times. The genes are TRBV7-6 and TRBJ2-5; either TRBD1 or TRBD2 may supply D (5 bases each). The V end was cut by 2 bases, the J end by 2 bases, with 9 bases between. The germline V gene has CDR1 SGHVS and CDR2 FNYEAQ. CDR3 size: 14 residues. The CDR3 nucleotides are TGTGCCAGCAGCTTATATGGGGGACAAGAGACCCAGTACTTC. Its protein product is CASSLYGGQETQYF.

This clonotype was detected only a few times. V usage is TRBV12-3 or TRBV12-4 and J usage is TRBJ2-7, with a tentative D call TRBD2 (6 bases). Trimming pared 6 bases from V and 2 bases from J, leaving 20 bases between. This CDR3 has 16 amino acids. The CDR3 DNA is TGTGCCAGCAGCCCAGCAGGGACTGCCTCCCCCTACGAGCAGTACTTC. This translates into CASSPAGTASPYEQYF.

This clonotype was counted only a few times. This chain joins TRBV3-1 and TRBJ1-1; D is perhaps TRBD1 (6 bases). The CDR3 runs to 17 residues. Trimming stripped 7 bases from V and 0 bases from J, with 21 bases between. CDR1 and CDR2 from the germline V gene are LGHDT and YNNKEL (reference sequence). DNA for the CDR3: TGTGCCAGCACCCCAGGGGTCATAGGCATCTTGAACACTGAAGCTTTCTTT. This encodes CASTPGVIGILNTEAFF.

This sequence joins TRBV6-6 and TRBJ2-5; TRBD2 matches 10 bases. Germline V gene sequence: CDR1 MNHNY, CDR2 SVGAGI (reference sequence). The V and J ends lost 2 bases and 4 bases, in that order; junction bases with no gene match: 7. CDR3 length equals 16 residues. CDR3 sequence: CASSYGSGGALETQYF. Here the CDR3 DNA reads TGTGCCAGCAGTTACGGCAGCGGGGGGGCATTAGAGACCCAGTACTTC.

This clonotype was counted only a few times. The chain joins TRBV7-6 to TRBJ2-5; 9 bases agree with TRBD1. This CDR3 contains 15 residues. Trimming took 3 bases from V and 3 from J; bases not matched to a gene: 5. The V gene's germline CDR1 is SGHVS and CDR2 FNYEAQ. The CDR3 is CASSLGQGSEETQYF. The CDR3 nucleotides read TGTGCCAGCAGCTTGGGACAGGGTTCTGAAGAGACCCAGTACTTC.

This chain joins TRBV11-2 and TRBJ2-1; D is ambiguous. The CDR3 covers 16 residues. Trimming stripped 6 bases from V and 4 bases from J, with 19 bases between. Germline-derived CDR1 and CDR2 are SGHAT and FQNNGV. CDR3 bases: TGTGCCAGCAGACCCCTTAAGCAGCCCCTATACAATGAGCAGTTCTTC. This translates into CASRPLKQPLYNEQFF.

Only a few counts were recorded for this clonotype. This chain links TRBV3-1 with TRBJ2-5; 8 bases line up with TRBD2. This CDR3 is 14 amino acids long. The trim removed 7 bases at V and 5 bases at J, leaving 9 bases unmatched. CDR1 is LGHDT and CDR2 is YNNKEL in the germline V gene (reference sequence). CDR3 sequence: CASTLAGGRETQYF. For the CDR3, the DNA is TGTGCCAGCACCCTTGCGGGGGGCCGTGAGACCCAGTACTTC.

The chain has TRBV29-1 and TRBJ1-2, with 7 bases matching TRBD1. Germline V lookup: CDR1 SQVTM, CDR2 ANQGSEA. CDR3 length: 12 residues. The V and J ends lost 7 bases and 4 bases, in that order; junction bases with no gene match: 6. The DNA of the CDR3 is TGCAGCGCCACCACAGGGGCCTATGGCTACACCTTC. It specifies CSATTGAYGYTF.

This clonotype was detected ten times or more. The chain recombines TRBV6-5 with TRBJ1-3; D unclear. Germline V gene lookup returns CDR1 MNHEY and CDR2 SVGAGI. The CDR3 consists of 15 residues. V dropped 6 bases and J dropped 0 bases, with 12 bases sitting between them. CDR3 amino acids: CASRTRWDSGNTIYF. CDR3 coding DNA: TGTGCCAGCAGGACCCGTTGGGACTCTGGAAACACCATATATTTT.

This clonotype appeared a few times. The CDR3: CASSYSGTGGYEQYF. In DNA, the CDR3 is TGTGCCAGCAGTTACTCCGGGACAGGGGGCTACGAGCAGTACTTC. The rearrangement uses TRBV6-2 or TRBV6-3 and TRBJ2-7, with TRBD1 matching over 11 bases. The CDR3 is 15 residues long. In germline, CDR1 is MNHEY, CDR2 SVGEGT. After removal of 0 bases from V and 3 bases from J, the junction contained 1 base not matched to a gene.

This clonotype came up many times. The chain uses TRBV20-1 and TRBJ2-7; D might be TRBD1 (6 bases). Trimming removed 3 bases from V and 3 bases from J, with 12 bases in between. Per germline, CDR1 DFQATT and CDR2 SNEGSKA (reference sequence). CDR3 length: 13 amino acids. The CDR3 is CSASGRDNYEQYF. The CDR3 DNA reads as TGCAGTGCTAGTGGTCGGGACAACTACGAGCAGTACTTC.

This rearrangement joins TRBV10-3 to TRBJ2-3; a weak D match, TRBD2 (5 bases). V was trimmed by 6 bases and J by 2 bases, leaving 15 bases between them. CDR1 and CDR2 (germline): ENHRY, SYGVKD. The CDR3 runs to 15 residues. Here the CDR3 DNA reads TGTGCCATCAGGGATGACGGGGAAACCACAGATACGCAGTATTTT. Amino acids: CAIRDDGETTDTQYF.

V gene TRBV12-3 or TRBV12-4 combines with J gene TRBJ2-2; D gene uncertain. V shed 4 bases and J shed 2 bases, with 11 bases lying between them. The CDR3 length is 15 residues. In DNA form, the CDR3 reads TGTGCCAGCAGTTCAAGAGTATTAAACACCGGGGAGCTGTTTTTT. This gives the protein CASSSRVLNTGELFF.

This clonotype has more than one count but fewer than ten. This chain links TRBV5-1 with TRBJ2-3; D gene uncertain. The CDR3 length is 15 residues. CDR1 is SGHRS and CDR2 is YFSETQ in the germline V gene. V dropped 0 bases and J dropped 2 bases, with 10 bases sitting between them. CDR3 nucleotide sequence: TGCGCCAGCAGCTTGGTTCTCGATTTCACAGATACGCAGTATTTT. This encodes CASSLVLDFTDTQYF.

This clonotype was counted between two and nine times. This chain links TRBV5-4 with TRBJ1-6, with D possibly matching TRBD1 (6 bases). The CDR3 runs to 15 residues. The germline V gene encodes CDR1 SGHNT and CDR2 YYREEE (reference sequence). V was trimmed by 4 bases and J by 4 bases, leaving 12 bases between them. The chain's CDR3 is CASSQDSRYNSPLHF. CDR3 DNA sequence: TGTGCCAGCAGCCAGGACAGCCGTTATAATTCACCCCTCCACTTT.